The rows below give T cell receptor beta chains drawn from one sample of a study of CD8 T cells in Susac syndrome. A single record per CDR3 protein comes from TCRdb applying MiXCR to the immunoSEQ multiplex PCR reads. This sample yields tens of thousands of distinct CDR3 sequences, of which 91% are seen a single time; 0.5% to 0.6% belongs to the top ten. Input material: CD8+ T cells from PBMCs. The origin of the receptors is a human donor with multiple sclerosis. CDR3s include the opening cysteine and the closing phenylalanine or tryptophan. D genes are given only for firm matches. Size values are once, few and many counts, or a class for expanded clones, and some rows have none.

CDR3 length,D gene,V gene,clone size,J gene,CDR3 protein,CDR3 DNA
16,TRBD1,TRBV3-1,.,TRBJ2-7,CASSQVRQGVDDEQYF,TGTGCCAGCAGCCAAGTAAGACAGGGGGTAGACGACGAGCAGTACTTC
13,.,TRBV15,.,TRBJ1-4,CATERRGDEKLFF,TGTGCCACCGAAAGGAGAGGGGACGAAAAACTGTTTTTT
15,.,TRBV4-3,.,TRBJ2-3,CASSPGTGGADTQYF,TGCGCCAGCAGCCCCGGGACCGGTGGCGCAGATACGCAGTATTTT
14,.,TRBV7-6,once,TRBJ2-7,CASSHGDGRYEQYF,TGTGCCAGCAGCCATGGGGACGGACGCTACGAGCAGTACTTC
15,.,TRBV7-9,.,TRBJ1-2,CASSLAITGEDGYTF,TGTGCCAGCAGCTTAGCCATCACGGGGGAGGATGGCTACACCTTC
16,.,TRBV27,.,TRBJ2-4,CASSFGPDSPKNIQYF,TGTGCCAGCAGTTTCGGCCCAGACAGCCCCAAAAACATTCAGTACTTC
15,.,TRBV5-1,once,TRBJ2-1,CASSLISGLPDEQFF,TGCGCCAGCAGCTTGATCTCGGGACTCCCCGACGAGCAGTTCTTC
15,.,TRBV19,.,TRBJ2-5,CASSILDSPQETQYF,TGTGCCAGTAGTATTCTTGACAGTCCCCAAGAGACCCAGTACTTC
17,.,TRBV4-3,.,TRBJ2-7,CASSQDRAISSSYEQYF,TGCGCCAGCAGCCAAGACCGGGCGATTTCTAGCTCCTACGAGCAGTACTTC
16,.,TRBV19,.,TRBJ1-1,CASSRNPYGGSTEAFF,TGTGCCAGTAGTCGGAACCCTTACGGGGGAAGCACTGAAGCTTTCTTT
15,.,TRBV14,.,TRBJ2-7,CASSLVLGPQYEQYF,TGTGCCAGCAGCCTCGTCCTCGGACCTCAATACGAGCAGTACTTC
15,TRBD2,TRBV5-4,.,TRBJ2-2,CASSLSGGSEGELFF,TGTGCCAGCAGCTTGAGTGGCGGGAGTGAGGGGGAGCTGTTTTTT
12,.,TRBV9,.,TRBJ2-1,CASSVSGLEQFF,TGTGCCAGCAGCGTATCAGGGCTTGAGCAGTTCTTC
11,.,TRBV6-2/TRBV6-3,few,TRBJ2-7,CASSYFQQQYF,TGTGCCAGCAGTTACTTTCAGCAGCAGTACTTC
12,.,TRBV7-9,.,TRBJ1-1,CASSQGVTEAFF,TGTGCCAGCAGCCAGGGAGTAACTGAAGCTTTCTTT
18,TRBD2,TRBV11-2,.,TRBJ2-5,CASSPLGGLAGGPETQYF,TGTGCCAGCAGCCCCCTAGGGGGGCTAGCGGGGGGGCCCGAGACCCAGTACTTC
14,.,TRBV9,.,TRBJ1-2,CASSPGDNDYGYTF,TGTGCCAGCAGCCCCGGGGACAACGACTATGGCTACACCTTC
14,TRBD2,TRBV28,.,TRBJ2-3,CASSLPGGGDTQYF,TGTGCCAGCAGCCTCCCTGGGGGAGGGGATACGCAGTATTTT
14,.,TRBV7-6,.,TRBJ2-5,CASSLGVYGETQYF,TGTGCCAGCAGCCTGGGGGTCTATGGAGAGACCCAGTACTTC
13,TRBD1,TRBV9,.,TRBJ2-2,CASSADRVGELFF,TGTGCCAGCAGCGCGGACAGGGTGGGGGAGCTGTTTTTT
14,.,TRBV28,.,TRBJ2-7,CASSRDSSADEQYF,TGTGCCAGCAGCCGAGACAGCTCGGCCGACGAGCAGTACTTC
15,.,TRBV27,once,TRBJ2-3,CASSLKVFFTDTQYF,TGTGCCAGCAGTTTGAAGGTTTTCTTCACAGATACGCAGTATTTT
18,TRBD2,TRBV9,.,TRBJ2-3,CASSGSPQREGLTDTQYF,TGTGCCAGCAGCGGGTCCCCCCAGCGGGAGGGCCTCACAGATACGCAGTATTTT
15,.,TRBV28,.,TRBJ1-2,CASSSLSTGFYGYTF,TGTGCCAGCAGTTCCCTGAGTACAGGGTTCTATGGCTACACCTTC
12,.,TRBV20-1,.,TRBJ2-1,CSARRTYNEQFF,TGCAGTGCTAGAAGGACGTACAATGAGCAGTTCTTC
13,.,TRBV4-1,.,TRBJ1-1,CASSRLVNTEAFF,TGCGCCAGCAGCAGGTTGGTTAACACTGAAGCTTTCTTT
17,TRBD2,TRBV13,.,TRBJ2-1,CASSRGLAGGPRNEQFF,TGTGCCAGCAGCCGGGGACTAGCGGGAGGGCCCCGGAATGAGCAGTTCTTC
14,TRBD1,TRBV2,.,TRBJ2-7,CASTGGTGGPEQYF,TGTGCCAGCACCGGTGGGACAGGGGGACCCGAGCAGTACTTC
14,.,TRBV27,.,TRBJ2-7,CASSLRPWVYEQYF,TGTGCCAGCAGTTTGAGACCTTGGGTCTACGAGCAGTACTTC
16,.,TRBV7-8,.,TRBJ2-1,CASSPLAVGKSNEQFF,TGTGCCAGCAGCCCCCTCGCGGTTGGGAAGAGCAATGAGCAGTTCTTC
15,.,TRBV7-9,.,TRBJ1-2,CASSFVDGGNYGYTF,TGTGCCAGCAGCTTCGTGGACGGTGGGAACTATGGCTACACCTTC
15,TRBD1,TRBV9,.,TRBJ2-3,CASSGDSHSTDTQYF,TGTGCCAGCAGCGGGGACAGCCATAGCACAGATACGCAGTATTTT
15,.,TRBV5-1,.,TRBJ2-2,CASSPIGGDTGELFF,TGCGCCAGCTCACCCATCGGGGGTGACACCGGGGAGCTGTTTTTT
13,TRBD1,TRBV7-2,.,TRBJ2-7,CASSRTGGYEQYF,TGTGCCAGCTCCCGGACAGGGGGCTACGAGCAGTACTTC
13,.,TRBV7-9,.,TRBJ1-6,CASSPNNNSPLHF,TGTGCCAGCAGCCCCAACAATAATTCACCCCTCCACTTT
12,.,TRBV9,.,TRBJ2-3,CASSPGSDTQYF,TGTGCCAGCAGCCCAGGCTCAGATACGCAGTATTTT
17,.,TRBV2,.,TRBJ1-5,CASSESRTADRNQPQHF,TGTGCCAGCAGTGAAAGTAGGACCGCAGATAGAAATCAGCCCCAGCATTTT
17,.,TRBV12-3/TRBV12-4,.,TRBJ2-5,CASSLNPPGGYGETQYF,TGTGCCAGCAGTTTAAACCCCCCGGGCGGCTACGGAGAGACCCAGTACTTC
15,.,TRBV5-1,.,TRBJ2-7,CASSPGAYRTYEQYF,TGCGCCAGCAGCCCGGGGGCCTATCGAACCTACGAGCAGTACTTC
15,.,TRBV13,.,TRBJ2-3,CASSFPEEQSDTQYF,TGTGCCAGCAGCTTCCCCGAGGAGCAATCAGATACGCAGTATTTT
16,.,TRBV5-1,.,TRBJ1-3,CASSWGEGLSGNTIYF,TGCGCCAGCAGCTGGGGTGAAGGCCTCTCTGGAAACACCATATATTTT
18,.,TRBV3-1,.,TRBJ2-7,CASSQSQTATLSSYEQYF,TGTGCCAGCAGCCAATCTCAAACAGCAACTCTGAGCTCCTACGAGCAGTACTTC
16,TRBD2,TRBV7-9,.,TRBJ2-2,CASSQDSGGGTGELFF,TGTGCCAGCAGTCAAGATAGCGGGGGAGGTACCGGGGAGCTGTTTTTT
15,TRBD1,TRBV12-3/TRBV12-4,.,TRBJ2-3,CASSLQYRGTDTQYF,TGTGCCAGCAGTTTACAATACAGGGGGACAGATACGCAGTATTTT
13,.,TRBV5-1,once,TRBJ1-2,CASSLEWGHGYTF,TGCGCCAGCAGCCTAGAGTGGGGGCATGGCTACACCTTC
13,.,TRBV5-1,.,TRBJ2-7,CASSLDRTYEQYF,TGCGCCAGCAGCTTGGACAGGACCTACGAGCAGTACTTC
18,.,TRBV7-9,.,TRBJ2-2,CASSSPLGGAGNTGELFF,TGTGCCAGCAGCTCTCCCCTGGGGGGAGCGGGGAACACCGGGGAGCTGTTTTTT